This T cell receptor (beta chain) originates from a study of CD4 T cells in relation to SARS-CoV-2 and coronaviruses. Overall study: Negative control cultures got HIV-1 Nef peptides or no peptide.

A note on this clone: No antigen is known for it.

CD4+ T cells from unexposed donors were obtained before the COVID-19 pandemic (2011-2018). CD4+ T cells were isolated from the cells after roughly 11 days of culture. CDR3 length: 14 amino acids. V was pared by 6 bases and J by 4 bases, with 15 bases between. CDR1 SGHAT and CDR2 FQNNGV come from the germline V gene. Measured with immunoSEQ multiplex PCR; TCRdb has only the in-frame clones, and not every one. The sample lists around 18,000 clones, 70% to 80% seen once, with approximately 28% in the top ten. The rearrangement joins TRBV11-2 to TRBJ2-5; a weak D match, TRBD2 (6 bases). The clonotype comes from a human donor in good health. Sequenced: CD4+ T cells from PBMCs, cultured in vitro. DNA for the CDR3: TGTGCCAGCAGTGCGGGACTGGCTTTAGAGACCCAGTACTTC. Amino acids: CASSAGLALETQYF.